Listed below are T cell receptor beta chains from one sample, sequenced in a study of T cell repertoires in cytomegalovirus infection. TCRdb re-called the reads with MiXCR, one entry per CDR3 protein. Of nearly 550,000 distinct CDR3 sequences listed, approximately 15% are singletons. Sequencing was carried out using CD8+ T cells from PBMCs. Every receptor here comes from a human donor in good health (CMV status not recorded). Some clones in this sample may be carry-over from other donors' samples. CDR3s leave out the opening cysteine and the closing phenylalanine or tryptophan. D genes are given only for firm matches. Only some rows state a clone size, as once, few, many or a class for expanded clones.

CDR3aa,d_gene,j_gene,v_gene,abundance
ARLGLAGDGSGTDTQY,TRBD2,TRBJ2-3,TRBV2,.
ASSPSGGGSNEQF,TRBD2,TRBJ2-1,TRBV7-6,many
ASSTGGNTGELF,TRBD1,TRBJ2-2,TRBV12-3/TRBV12-4,many
ARSLVLSGGNQETQY,TRBD2,TRBJ2-5,TRBV7-2,.
ASSLQGGKTQY,TRBD1,TRBJ2-5,TRBV6-1,many
ASSSRMDRT,.,TRBJ1-2,TRBV7-9,many
SAWGPGLADNEQF,TRBD2,TRBJ2-1,TRBV20-1,few
ASSLRGELYGYN,.,TRBJ1-2,TRBV27,once
ASSPSTGSNEQF,TRBD1,TRBJ2-1,TRBV5-6,.
ASSLGQGISRSNEKLF,TRBD1,TRBJ1-4,TRBV6-5,.